This T cell receptor beta chain came from a study of cytotoxic CD8 clonotypes in ibrutinib-treated CLL. As for the study in general: Median treatment time before response sampling was approximately 11 months, range 6 to 36.

CDR1 and CDR2 (germline): WNHNN, SYGVQD (reference sequence). The CDR3 extends over 13 amino acids. With 5 bases removed from V and 1 base from J, the gap between germline ends came to 5 bases. A remark on this clone: The same CDR3 is also encoded by other DNA sequences in this sample.

TCRdb's table, derived via immunoSEQ multiplex PCR, lists solely in-frame clones and lacks some. The top ten clones hold about an eighth of a sample with some 200,000 clones, roughly 73% of them seen once. The TCR comes from a human donor with chronic lymphocytic leukemia. The specimen comprised PBMCs, sampled after 12 months of ibrutinib treatment. This chain links TRBV10-1 with TRBJ2-2; no reliable D call. The CDR3 is CASSLGNTGELFF. The CDR3 region has the DNA TGCGCCAGCAGTTTAGGGAACACCGGGGAGCTGTTTTTT.